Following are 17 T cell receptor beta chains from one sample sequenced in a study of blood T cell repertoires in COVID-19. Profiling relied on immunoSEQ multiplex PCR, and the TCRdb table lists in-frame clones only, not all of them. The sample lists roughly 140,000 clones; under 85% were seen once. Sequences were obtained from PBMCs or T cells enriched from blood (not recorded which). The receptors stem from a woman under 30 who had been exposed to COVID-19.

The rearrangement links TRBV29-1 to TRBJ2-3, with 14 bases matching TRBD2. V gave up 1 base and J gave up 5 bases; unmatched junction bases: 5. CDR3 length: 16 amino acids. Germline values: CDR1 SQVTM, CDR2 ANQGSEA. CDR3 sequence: CSVEGWGLAGVDTQYF. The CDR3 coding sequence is TGCAGCGTTGAAGGTTGGGGACTAGCGGGAGTAGATACGCAGTATTTT.

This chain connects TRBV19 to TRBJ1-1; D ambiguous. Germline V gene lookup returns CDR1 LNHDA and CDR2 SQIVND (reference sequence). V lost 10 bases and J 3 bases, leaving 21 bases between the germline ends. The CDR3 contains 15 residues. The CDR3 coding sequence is TGTGCCACTCATTCCCCCGGGAAGTCGGACACTGAAGCTTTCTTT. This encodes CATHSPGKSDTEAFF. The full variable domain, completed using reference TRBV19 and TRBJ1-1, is DGGITQSPKYLFRKEGQNVTLSCEQNLNHDAMYWYRQDPGQGLRLIYYSQIVNDFQKGDIAEGYSVSREKKESFPLTVTSAQKNPTAFYLCATHSPGKSDTEAFFGQGTRLTVV.

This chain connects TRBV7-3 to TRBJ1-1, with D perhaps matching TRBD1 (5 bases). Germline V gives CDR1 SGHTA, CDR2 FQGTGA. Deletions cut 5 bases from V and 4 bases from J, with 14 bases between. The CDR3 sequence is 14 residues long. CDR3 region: CASSLHSGGTEAFF. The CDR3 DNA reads TGTGCCAGCAGCCTCCACTCGGGGGGCACTGAAGCTTTCTTT.

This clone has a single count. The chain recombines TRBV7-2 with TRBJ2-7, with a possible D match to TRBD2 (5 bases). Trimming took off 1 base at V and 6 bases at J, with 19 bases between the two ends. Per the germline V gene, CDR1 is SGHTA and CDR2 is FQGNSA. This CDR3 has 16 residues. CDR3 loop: CASSLDPGNGRSEQYF. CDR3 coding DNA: TGTGCCAGCAGCTTAGATCCCGGGAATGGACGTAGCGAGCAGTACTTC. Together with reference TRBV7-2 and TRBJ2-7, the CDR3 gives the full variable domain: GAGVSQSPSNKVTEKGKDVELRCDPISGHTALYWYRQSLGQGLEFLIYFQGNSAPDKSGLPSDRFSAERTGGSVSTLTIQRTQQEDSAVYLCASSLDPGNGRSEQYFGPGTRLTVT.

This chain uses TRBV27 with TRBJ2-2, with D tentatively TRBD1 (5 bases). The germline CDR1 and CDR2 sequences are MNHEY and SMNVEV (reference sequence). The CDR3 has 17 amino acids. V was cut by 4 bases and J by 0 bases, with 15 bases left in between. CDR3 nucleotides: TGTGCCAGCAGTTGGTCCAGGACATCTTCGAACACCGGGGAGCTGTTTTTT. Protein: CASSWSRTSSNTGELFF.

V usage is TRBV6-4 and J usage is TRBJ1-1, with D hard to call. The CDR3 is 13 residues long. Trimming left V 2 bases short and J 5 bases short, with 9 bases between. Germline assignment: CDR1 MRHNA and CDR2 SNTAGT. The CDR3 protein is CASSDGERTEAFF. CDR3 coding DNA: TGTGCCAGCAGTGACGGAGAAAGAACTGAAGCTTTCTTT.

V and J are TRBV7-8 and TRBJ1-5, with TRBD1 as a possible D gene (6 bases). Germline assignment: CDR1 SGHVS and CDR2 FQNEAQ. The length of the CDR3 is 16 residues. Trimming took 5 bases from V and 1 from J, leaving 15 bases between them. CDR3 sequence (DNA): TGTGCCAGCAGCCGCGGGGGGCTGGTAAGCAATCAGCCCCAGCATTTT. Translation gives CASSRGGLVSNQPQHF. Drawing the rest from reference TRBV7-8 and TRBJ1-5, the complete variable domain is GAGVSQSPRYKVAKRGQDVALRCDPISGHVSLFWYQQALGQGPEFLTYFQNEAQLDKSGLPSDRFFAERPEGSVSTLKIQRTQQEDSAVYLCASSRGGLVSNQPQHFGDGTRLSIL.

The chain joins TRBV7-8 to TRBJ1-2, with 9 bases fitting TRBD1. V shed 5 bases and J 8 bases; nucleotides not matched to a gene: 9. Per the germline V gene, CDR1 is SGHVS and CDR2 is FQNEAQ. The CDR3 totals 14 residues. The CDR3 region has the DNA TGTGCCAGCAGCGCGCGACGGACAGGGGAAGGCTACACCTTC. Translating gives CASSARRTGEGYTF. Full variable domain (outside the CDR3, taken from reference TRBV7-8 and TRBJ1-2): GAGVSQSPRYKVAKRGQDVALRCDPISGHVSLFWYQQALGQGPEFLTYFQNEAQLDKSGLPSDRFFAERPEGSVSTLKIQRTQQEDSAVYLCASSARRTGEGYTFGSGTRLTVV.

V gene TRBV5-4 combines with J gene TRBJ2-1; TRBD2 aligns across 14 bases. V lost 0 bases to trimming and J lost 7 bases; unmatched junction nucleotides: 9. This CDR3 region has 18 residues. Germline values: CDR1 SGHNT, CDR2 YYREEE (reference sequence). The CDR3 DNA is TGTGCCAGCAGCTTGGCTGTTATGGGACTAGCGGGAGATAATGAGCAGTTCTTC. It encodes CASSLAVMGLAGDNEQFF.

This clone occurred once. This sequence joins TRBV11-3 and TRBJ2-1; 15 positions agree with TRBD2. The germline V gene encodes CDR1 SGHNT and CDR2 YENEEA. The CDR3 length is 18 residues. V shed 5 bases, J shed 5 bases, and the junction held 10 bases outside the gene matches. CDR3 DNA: TGTGCCAGCAGCCCGACAGGACTAGCGGGAGGGCCACACAATGAGCAGTTCTTC. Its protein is CASSPTGLAGGPHNEQFF.

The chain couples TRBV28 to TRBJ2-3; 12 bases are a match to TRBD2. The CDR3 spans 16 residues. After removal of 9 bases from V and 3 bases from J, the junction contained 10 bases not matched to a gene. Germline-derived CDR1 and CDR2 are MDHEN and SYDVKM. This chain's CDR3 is CASRTSGIRGTDTQYF. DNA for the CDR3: TGTGCCAGTCGGACTAGCGGGATAAGAGGGACAGATACGCAGTATTTT.

CDR3 bases: TGTGCCAGCAGCCCGGACAGGAGCTATGGCTACACCTTC. Protein: CASSPDRSYGYTF. V and J are TRBV7-9 and TRBJ1-2, with TRBD1 matching over 7 bases. The V gene end was trimmed by 5 bases and the J gene end by 4 bases; junction bases not matched to a gene: 4. Germline V gene sequence: CDR1 SEHNR, CDR2 FQNEAQ (reference sequence). This CDR3 region has 13 residues.

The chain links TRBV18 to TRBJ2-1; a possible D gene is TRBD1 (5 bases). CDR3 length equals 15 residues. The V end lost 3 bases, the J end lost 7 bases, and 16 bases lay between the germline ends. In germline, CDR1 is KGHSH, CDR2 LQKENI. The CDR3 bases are TGTGCCAGCTCACCTCTCGACAGAAGAATTAATGAGCAGTTCTTC. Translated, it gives CASSPLDRRINEQFF.

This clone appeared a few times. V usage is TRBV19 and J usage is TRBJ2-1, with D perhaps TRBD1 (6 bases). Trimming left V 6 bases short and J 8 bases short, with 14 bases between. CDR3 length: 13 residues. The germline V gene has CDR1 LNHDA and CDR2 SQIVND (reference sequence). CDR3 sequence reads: CASRNRDNDEQFF. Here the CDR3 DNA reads TGTGCCAGTAGGAACCGGGACAACGATGAGCAGTTCTTC.

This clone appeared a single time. In DNA form, the CDR3 reads TGTGCCAGCAGTGGACAGGACAATCAGCCCCAGCATTTT. It is translated as CASSGQDNQPQHF. The chain is built from TRBV25-1 and TRBJ1-5, with TRBD1 as a possible D gene (6 bases). V was shortened by 4 bases and J by 3 bases, with 7 bases between the two germline ends. Germline V gene sequence: CDR1 MGHDK, CDR2 SYGVNS. There are 13 residues in the CDR3. The full variable domain, in which reference TRBV25-1 and TRBJ1-5 provide the parts outside the CDR3, is EADIYQTPRYLVIGTGKKITLECSQTMGHDKMYWYQQDPGMELHLIHYSYGVNSTEKGDLSSESTVSRIRTEHFPLTLESARPSHTSQYLCASSGQDNQPQHFGDGTRLSIL.

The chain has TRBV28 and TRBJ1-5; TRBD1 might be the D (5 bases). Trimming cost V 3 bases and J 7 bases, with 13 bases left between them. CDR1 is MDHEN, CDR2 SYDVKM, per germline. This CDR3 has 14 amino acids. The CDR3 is CASSFGQGGQPQHF. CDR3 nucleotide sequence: TGTGCCAGCAGTTTCGGGCAGGGTGGACAGCCCCAGCATTTT. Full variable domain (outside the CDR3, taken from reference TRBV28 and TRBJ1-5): DVKVTQSSRYLVKRTGEKVFLECVQDMDHENMFWYRQDPGLGLRLIYFSYDVKMKEKGDIPEGYSVSREKKERFSLILESASTNQTSMYLCASSFGQGGQPQHFGDGTRLSIL.

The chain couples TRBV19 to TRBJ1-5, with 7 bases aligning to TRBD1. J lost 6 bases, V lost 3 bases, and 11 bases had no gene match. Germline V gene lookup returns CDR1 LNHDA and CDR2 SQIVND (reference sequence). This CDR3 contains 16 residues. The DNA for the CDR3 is TGTGCCAGTAGTATTGGCTCGACAGGGCGAGCTCAGCCCCAGCATTTT. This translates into CASSIGSTGRAQPQHF.